This is a list of T cell receptor beta chains from one sample in a study of spatial heterogeneity in lung cancer. From the 5' RACE reads, TCRdb called clonotypes with MiXCR, one entry per CDR3 protein. The sample records some 34,000 distinct CDR3 sequences, about 7.7% being singletons. Sequenced here: PBMCs, sampled at surgery. Receptors originate from a female donor with early-stage non-small cell lung cancer. The CDR3 runs from the conserved cysteine through the conserved F or W. The D gene is left open where the match is weak. Rows give clone size only sometimes, using once, few, many, or a class for an expanded clone.

CDR3 protein	CDR3 DNA	V gene	clone size	J gene	D gene
CAISESGAGFNQPQHF	TGTGCCATCAGTGAGTCCGGTGCGGGTTTCAATCAGCCCCAGCATTTT	TRBV10-3	many	TRBJ1-5	-
CASSEQGPLTNTEAFF	TGTGCCAGCAGCGAACAGGGCCCACTGACGAACACTGAAGCTTTCTTT	TRBV9	-	TRBJ1-1	-
CASSYPGVAGNNEQFF	TGTGCCAGCAGTTACCCGGGGGTAGCGGGAAACAATGAGCAGTTCTTC	TRBV6-8	many	TRBJ2-1	TRBD2
CASSPRWSSSETQYF	TGTGCCAGCAGCCCACGATGGTCTAGTTCGGAGACCCAGTACTTC	TRBV7-2	many	TRBJ2-5	-
CASSPFRGMNTEAFF	TGTGCCAGCAGCCCCTTCAGGGGAATGAACACTGAAGCTTTCTTT	TRBV11-2	few	TRBJ1-1	-
CASCASDRANEQFF	TGTGCCAGCTGTGCGTCGGACAGGGCCAATGAGCAGTTCTTC	TRBV27	many	TRBJ2-1	TRBD1
CATSDSPGQGRDTDTQYF	TGTGCCACCAGTGATTCCCCCGGGCAGGGGCGAGACACAGATACGCAGTATTTT	TRBV24-1	few	TRBJ2-3	-
CASSQRTGAETDTQYF	TGTGCCAGCAGCCAAAGGACAGGGGCGGAGACAGATACGCAGTATTTT	TRBV4-2	many	TRBJ2-3	TRBD1
CSARFGLQETQYF	TGCAGTGCTAGATTCGGACTCCAAGAGACCCAGTACTTC	TRBV20-1	few	TRBJ2-5	-
CASSRGQSATEAFF	TGTGCCAGCAGCCGTGGACAGAGCGCTACTGAAGCTTTCTTT	TRBV5-4	many	TRBJ1-1	-
CSVVGGGANEQFF	TGCAGCGTTGTTGGCGGGGGGGCCAATGAGCAGTTCTTC	TRBV29-1	-	TRBJ2-1	TRBD2
CASSLLSQNTGELFF	TGTGCCAGCAGCTTACTTTCCCAGAACACCGGGGAGCTGTTTTTT	TRBV7-8	many	TRBJ2-2	-
CASSEYRGTQYF	TGTGCCAGCAGCGAATACCGGGGGACCCAGTACTTC	TRBV27	few	TRBJ2-5	-
CAWERADTQYF	TGTGCCTGGGAACGGGCAGATACGCAGTATTTT	TRBV30	many	TRBJ2-3	-
CASTLVGQGGPDTQYF	TGTGCCAGCACCCTGGTCGGGCAGGGGGGCCCAGATACGCAGTATTTT	TRBV12-3/TRBV12-4	-	TRBJ2-3	-
CASSAGGSYNEQFF	TGTGCCAGTAGCGCGGGAGGCTCCTACAATGAGCAGTTCTTC	TRBV19	-	TRBJ2-1	TRBD2
CSVEVVGLAGPQETQYF	TGCAGCGTTGAAGTGGTTGGACTAGCGGGGCCTCAAGAGACCCAGTACTTC	TRBV29-1	medium-sized	TRBJ2-5	TRBD2
CAISGTGDISGANVLTF	TGTGCCATCAGTGGGACAGGGGACATATCTGGGGCCAACGTCCTGACTTTC	TRBV10-3	many	TRBJ2-6	TRBD1
CASSLTGVDTEAFF	TGCGCCAGCAGCTTGACAGGGGTTGACACTGAAGCTTTCTTT	TRBV5-1	many	TRBJ1-1	TRBD1
CASSLVLRGETQYF	TGCGCCAGCAGCTTGGTACTACGTGGGGAGACCCAGTACTTC	TRBV5-1	many	TRBJ2-5	-
CASSFGGGTDTQYF	TGTGCCAGCAGCTTCGGAGGTGGGACAGATACGCAGTATTTT	TRBV11-3	few	TRBJ2-3	-
CSVERGESRSETQYF	TGCAGCGTTGAGCGAGGGGAGTCGCGATCCGAGACCCAGTACTTC	TRBV29-1	many	TRBJ2-5	-
CSATGTNEEQYF	TGCAGTGCCACCGGGACTAATGAAGAGCAGTACTTC	TRBV20-1	many	TRBJ2-7	TRBD2
CASSNQRGQETQYF	TGTGCCAGTAGTAATCAGCGGGGCCAAGAGACCCAGTACTTC	TRBV19	many	TRBJ2-5	TRBD2
CASSLIGATEAFF	TGTGCCAGCAGTTTAATTGGAGCCACTGAAGCTTTCTTT	TRBV28	many	TRBJ1-1	-
CASAKTAPSYEQYF	TGCGCCAGCGCAAAGACAGCGCCCTCCTACGAGCAGTACTTC	TRBV5-1	many	TRBJ2-7	-
CSARRGAPNSPLHF	TGCAGTGCTAGACGGGGGGCCCCTAATTCACCCCTCCACTTT	TRBV20-1	many	TRBJ1-6	-
CASSFPGTGGNEQFF	TGTGCCAGCAGCTTCCCCGGGACAGGGGGCAATGAGCAGTTCTTC	TRBV11-2	-	TRBJ2-1	TRBD1
CSASQGFVAEAFF	TGCAGCGCTAGTCAGGGGTTTGTGGCTGAAGCTTTCTTT	TRBV29-1	-	TRBJ1-1	-
CSARGTAESNEQFF	TGCAGTGCTAGGGGGACAGCCGAGAGCAATGAGCAGTTCTTC	TRBV20-1	many	TRBJ2-1	TRBD1
CASSPYGRANVLTF	TGTGCCAGCAGCCCCTATGGGAGGGCCAACGTCCTGACTTTC	TRBV7-2	many	TRBJ2-6	-
CASSLRTVDTQYF	TGTGCCAGCAGCTTACGGACTGTGGATACGCAGTATTTT	TRBV5-8	many	TRBJ2-3	-
CASSSSGGAGDTQYF	TGTGCCAGCAGCTCGAGCGGGGGGGCAGGAGATACGCAGTATTTT	TRBV7-2	many	TRBJ2-3	TRBD2
CASSYSMGFLAKNIQYF	TGTGCCAGCAGTTACTCGATGGGATTCCTGGCCAAAAACATTCAGTACTTC	TRBV6-6	many	TRBJ2-4	-
CASSLGDSGSDTQYF	TGCGCCAGCAGCTTGGGGGACAGCGGTTCTGATACGCAGTATTTT	TRBV5-1	many	TRBJ2-3	TRBD1
CASTSMGGGPKDTQYF	TGTGCCAGCACCTCGATGGGCGGGGGCCCCAAGGATACGCAGTATTTT	TRBV7-9	many	TRBJ2-3	-
CASSSGLNTGELFF	TGTGCCAGCAGCTCAGGGTTGAACACCGGGGAGCTGTTTTTT	TRBV5-4	many	TRBJ2-2	-
CSARISSGRSEQYF	TGCAGTGCTAGAATTTCTAGCGGGAGGTCCGAGCAGTACTTC	TRBV20-1	few	TRBJ2-7	TRBD2
CASSATSGGLQETQYF	TGTGCCAGCAGCGCAACCTCAGGGGGACTACAAGAGACCCAGTACTTC	TRBV7-8	-	TRBJ2-5	-
CASSLNYLGNYGYTF	TGCGCCAGCAGCCTGAACTACCTAGGGAACTATGGCTACACCTTC	TRBV4-1	many	TRBJ1-2	-
CASLRAHTYEQYF	TGTGCCAGCCTTCGAGCGCATACCTACGAGCAGTACTTC	TRBV6-2/TRBV6-3	many	TRBJ2-7	-
CASSLAGLAGYNEQFF	TGCGCCAGCAGCTTGGCCGGACTAGCGGGGTACAATGAGCAGTTCTTC	TRBV5-1	many	TRBJ2-1	TRBD2
CASSLGFWNEQFF	TGTGCCAGTAGTTTGGGATTTTGGAATGAGCAGTTCTTC	TRBV19	-	TRBJ2-1	-
CRAGGYTF	TGCAGAGCGGGAGGCTACACCTTC	TRBV20-1	few	TRBJ1-2	-
CASSRSGATYNEQFF	TGTGCCAGCAGTCGGTCGGGAGCTACCTACAATGAGCAGTTCTTC	TRBV3-1	many	TRBJ2-1	-
CASSLGLADNEQFF	TGCGCCAGCAGCTTGGGTCTGGCAGACAATGAGCAGTTCTTC	TRBV5-1	few	TRBJ2-1	-
CASSGTAGSDEQFF	TGTGCCAGCAGTGGGACAGCCGGGTCGGATGAGCAGTTCTTC	TRBV5-6	many	TRBJ2-1	TRBD1
CASRPTAGASYTF	TGTGCCAGCAGACCTACAGCCGGGGCCAGCTACACCTTC	TRBV12-3/TRBV12-4	many	TRBJ1-2	-
CASSLGTQTYEQYF	TGTGCCAGCAGCTTAGGGACGCAAACTTACGAGCAGTACTTC	TRBV7-9	-	TRBJ2-7	-
CSVGLWVQETQYF	TGCAGCGTTGGGTTATGGGTCCAAGAGACCCAGTACTTC	TRBV29-1	few	TRBJ2-5	-
CASSLFMFLEQNTEAFF	TGTGCCAGCAGCTTATTCATGTTCTTGGAGCAGAACACTGAAGCTTTCTTT	TRBV7-9	many	TRBJ1-1	-